Detailed here is one T cell receptor beta chain. Clones were sequenced by immunoSEQ multiplex PCR, and TCRdb holds only the in-frame ones, with some missing. The sample carries under 70,000 clones, around 87% recorded once. The data stem from a study of identifying expanded T cells in peripheral blood. V dropped 3 bases and J dropped 2 bases, with 8 bases sitting between them. The CDR3 length is 13 residues. The chain carries TRBV5-7 and TRBJ1-1; D is uncertain. Being an ORF, TRBV5-7 has a function that is uncertain. The sequence was collected from a person aged 18-70 years in good health. The sequencing sample was made of blood. The CDR3 sequence is CASSSRRNTEAFF. DNA for the CDR3: TGTGCCAGCAGCTCGCGGAGAAACACTGAAGCTTTCTTT.